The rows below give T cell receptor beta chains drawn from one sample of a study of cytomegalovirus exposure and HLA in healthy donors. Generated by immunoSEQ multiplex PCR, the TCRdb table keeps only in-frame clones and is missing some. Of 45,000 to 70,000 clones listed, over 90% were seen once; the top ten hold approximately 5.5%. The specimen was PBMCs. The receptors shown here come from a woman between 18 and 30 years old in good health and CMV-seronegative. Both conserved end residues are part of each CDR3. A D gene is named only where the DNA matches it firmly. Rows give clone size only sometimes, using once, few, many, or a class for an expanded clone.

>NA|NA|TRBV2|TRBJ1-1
TGTGCCAGCACTCGGTCCCAGGGCCAGACTGAAGCTTTCTTT
CASTRSQGQTEAFF
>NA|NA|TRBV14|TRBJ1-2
TGTGCCAGCAGCCAACAGGGTGCGATCGGAGGCTACACCTTC
CASSQQGAIGGYTF
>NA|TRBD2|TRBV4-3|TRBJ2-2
TGCGCCAGCAGCCTACGACTAGCGGGCACCGGGGAGCTGTTTTTT
CASSLRLAGTGELFF
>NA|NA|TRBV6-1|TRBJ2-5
TGTGCCAGCAGTGAAGCGGCTGGGCTTCGGGGAGAGACCCAGTACTTC
CASSEAAGLRGETQYF
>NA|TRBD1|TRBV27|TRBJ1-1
TGTGCCAGCAGTAGACAGGGGATCACTGAAGCTTTCTTT
CASSRQGITEAFF
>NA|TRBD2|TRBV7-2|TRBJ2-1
TGTGCCAGCAGCTTATGGGGCGGGGGGCTTTTCTCCTACAATGAGCAGTTCTTC
CASSLWGGGLFSYNEQFF
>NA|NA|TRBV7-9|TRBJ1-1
TGTGCCAGCAGCTTAGGGGCCATGAACACTGAAGCTTTCTTT
CASSLGAMNTEAFF
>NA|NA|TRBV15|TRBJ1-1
TGTGCCACCGGGGGGGGCCCCACTGAAGCTTTCTTT
CATGGGPTEAFF
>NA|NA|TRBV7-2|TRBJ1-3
TGTGCCAGCAGCAACCGACACTTCTCTGGAAACACCATATATTTT
CASSNRHFSGNTIYF
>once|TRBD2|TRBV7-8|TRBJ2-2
TGTGCCAGCAGCAGAACTAGCGGGGGGGTGAACACCGGGGAGCTGTTTTTT
CASSRTSGGVNTGELFF
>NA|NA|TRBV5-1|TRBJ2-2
TGCGCCAGCATGTCTCTCAGGGCCGGGGAGCTGTTTTTT
CASMSLRAGELFF
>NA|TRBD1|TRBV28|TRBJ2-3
TGTGCCAGCAGTTTAATCCGGACAGGGCTGACAGATACGCAGTATTTT
CASSLIRTGLTDTQYF
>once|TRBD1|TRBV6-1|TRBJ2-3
TGTGCCAGCCTGGTATTACAGGGGGGAACAGATACGCAGTATTTT
CASLVLQGGTDTQYF
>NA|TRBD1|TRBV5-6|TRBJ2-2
TGTGCCAGCAGCTGGGGACAGAAGAGATTCACCGGGGAGCTGTTTTTT
CASSWGQKRFTGELFF
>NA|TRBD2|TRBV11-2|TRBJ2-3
TGTGCCAGCAGCTCTAGCGGGGGGTCCCCAGATACGCAGTATTTT
CASSSSGGSPDTQYF
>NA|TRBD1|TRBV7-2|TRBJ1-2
TGTGCCAGCAGTCGGACAGGGGTTGGGAACTATGGCTACACCTTC
CASSRTGVGNYGYTF
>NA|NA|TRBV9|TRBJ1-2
TGTGCCAGCAGCGTCCAGGCCCAGACTAACTATGGCTACACCTTC
CASSVQAQTNYGYTF
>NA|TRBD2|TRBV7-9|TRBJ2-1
TGTGCCAGCAGCTTCGAGGGAGGGTATGGTGAGCAGTTCTTC
CASSFEGGYGEQFF
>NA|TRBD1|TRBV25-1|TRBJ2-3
TGTGCCAGCAGTGAGACAGGGTACGAAGATACGCAGTATTTT
CASSETGYEDTQYF
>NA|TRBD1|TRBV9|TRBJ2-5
TGTGCCAGCAGCGACAGGGGGTTGGAGACCCAGTACTTC
CASSDRGLETQYF
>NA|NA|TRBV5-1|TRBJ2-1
TGCGCCAGCCGCCTCCGAGGACACGGAAACAATGAGCAGTTCTTC
CASRLRGHGNNEQFF
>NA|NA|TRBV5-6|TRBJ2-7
TGTGCCAGCAGCTTGCCCGGGCAGGGTTACGAGCAGTACTTC
CASSLPGQGYEQYF
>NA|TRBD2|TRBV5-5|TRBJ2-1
TGTGCCAGCAGCTTGCGCCAGCGGGGGATTCATGAGCAGTTCTTC
CASSLRQRGIHEQFF
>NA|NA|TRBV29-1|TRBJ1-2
TGCAGCGTTGAAGATCAATACAGGTTGGATGGCTACACCTTC
CSVEDQYRLDGYTF
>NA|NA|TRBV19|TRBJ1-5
TGTGCCAGTACCCAGGGTTTGGCGCCCCAGCATTTT
CASTQGLAPQHF
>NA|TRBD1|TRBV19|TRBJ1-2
TGTGCCAGTAGCCGGACAGGGGGCGCTTATGGCTACACCTTC
CASSRTGGAYGYTF
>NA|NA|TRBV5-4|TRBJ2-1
TGTGCCAGCAGCTTCGGTAGCGGAGTCTCTAATGAGCAGTTCTTC
CASSFGSGVSNEQFF
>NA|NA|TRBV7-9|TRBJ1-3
TGTGCCAGCAGCCTCCGTGGAGGGGAAGGAAACACCATATATTTT
CASSLRGGEGNTIYF
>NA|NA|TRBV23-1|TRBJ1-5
TGCGCCAGCAGAGAGTGTGGCAATCAGCCCCAGCATTTT
CASRECGNQPQHF
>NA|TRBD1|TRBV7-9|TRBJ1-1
TGTGCCAGCAGCTGGGGGGACAGCTACACTGAAGCTTTCTTT
CASSWGDSYTEAFF
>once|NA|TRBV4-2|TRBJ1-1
TGTGCCAGCAGCCAGGAGCCCCGGGACTCAGCTTTCTTT
CASSQEPRDSAFF
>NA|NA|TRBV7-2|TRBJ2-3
TGTGCCAGCAGCTTAGCGCGGGGTTCCTCAGATACGCAGTATTTT
CASSLARGSSDTQYF
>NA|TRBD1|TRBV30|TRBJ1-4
TGTGCCTGGACTACCGGGACAGTAAATGAAAAACTGTTTTTT
CAWTTGTVNEKLFF
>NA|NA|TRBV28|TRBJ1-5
TGTGCCAGCAGTCAGGGGAGCAATCAGCCCCAGCATTTT
CASSQGSNQPQHF
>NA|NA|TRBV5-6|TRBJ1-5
TGTGCCAGCAGCATACAGGGATATCAGCCCCAGCATTTT
CASSIQGYQPQHF
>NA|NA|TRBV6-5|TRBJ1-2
TGTGCCAGCAGCCCCTTTGGGGGAGGTACTCAGGGCTACACCTTC
CASSPFGGGTQGYTF
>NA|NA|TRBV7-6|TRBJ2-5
TGTGCCAGCAGCTCCACCCTGGGGGGTCAAGAGACCCAGTACTTC
CASSSTLGGQETQYF
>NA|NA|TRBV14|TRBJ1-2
TGTGCCAGCAGCCATTCCCTTGGGGGCTTCGGTTTTGGCTACACCTTC
CASSHSLGGFGFGYTF
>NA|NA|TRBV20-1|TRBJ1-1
TGCAGTGCTAGAGATCCTCCTGAAGCTTTCTTT
CSARDPPEAFF
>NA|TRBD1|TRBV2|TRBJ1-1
TGTGCCAGCAGTGATGCGACAGGGTACACTGAAGCTTTCTTT
CASSDATGYTEAFF
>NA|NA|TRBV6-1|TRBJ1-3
TGTGCCAGCAGTGAAATGGGGGGTAACTCTGGAAACACCATATATTTT
CASSEMGGNSGNTIYF